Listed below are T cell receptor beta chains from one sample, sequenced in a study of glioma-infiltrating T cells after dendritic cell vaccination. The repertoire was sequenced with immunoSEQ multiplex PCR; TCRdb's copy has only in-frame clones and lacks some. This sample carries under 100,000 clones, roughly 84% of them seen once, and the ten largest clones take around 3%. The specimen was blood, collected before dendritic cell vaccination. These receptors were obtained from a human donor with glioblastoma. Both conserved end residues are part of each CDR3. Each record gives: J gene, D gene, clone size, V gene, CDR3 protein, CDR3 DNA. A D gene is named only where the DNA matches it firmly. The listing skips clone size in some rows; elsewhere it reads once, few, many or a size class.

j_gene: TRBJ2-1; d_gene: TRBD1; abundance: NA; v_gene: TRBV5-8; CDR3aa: CAGKRDRGNEQFF; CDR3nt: TGTGCCGGCAAGCGGGACAGGGGTAATGAGCAGTTCTTC
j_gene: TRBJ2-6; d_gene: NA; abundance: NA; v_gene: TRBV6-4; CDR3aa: CASSEQGGKNVLTF; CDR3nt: TGTGCCAGCAGTGAACAGGGTGGAAAAAACGTCCTGACTTTC
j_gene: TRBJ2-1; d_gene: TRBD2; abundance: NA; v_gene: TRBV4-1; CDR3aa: CASSEGPSGRDRGDNEQFF; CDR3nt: TGCGCCAGCAGCGAAGGCCCTAGCGGGAGAGATCGTGGGGACAATGAGCAGTTCTTC
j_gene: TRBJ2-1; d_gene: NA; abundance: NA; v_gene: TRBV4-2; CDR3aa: CASSQWSGNEQFF; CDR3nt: TGTGCCAGCAGCCAATGGTCGGGGAATGAGCAGTTCTTC
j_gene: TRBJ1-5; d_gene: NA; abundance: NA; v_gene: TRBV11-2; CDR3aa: CASSFTGRNQPQHF; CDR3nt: TGTGCCAGCAGCTTTACAGGGCGCAATCAGCCCCAGCATTTT
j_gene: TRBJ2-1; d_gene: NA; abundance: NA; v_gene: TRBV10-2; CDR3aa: CASTPGFSYNEQFF; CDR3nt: TGCGCCAGCACGCCGGGATTCTCCTACAATGAGCAGTTCTTC
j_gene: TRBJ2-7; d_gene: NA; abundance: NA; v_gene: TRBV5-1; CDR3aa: CASSFAHRTANDEQYF; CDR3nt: TGCGCCAGCAGCTTTGCCCATCGAACAGCAAACGACGAGCAGTACTTC
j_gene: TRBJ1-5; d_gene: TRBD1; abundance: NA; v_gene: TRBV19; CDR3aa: CASNGQGYSNQPQHF; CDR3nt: TGTGCCAGTAACGGACAGGGTTATAGCAATCAGCCCCAGCATTTT
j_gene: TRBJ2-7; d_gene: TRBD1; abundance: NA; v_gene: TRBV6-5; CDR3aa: CASRTTGTGFNEQYF; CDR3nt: TGTGCCAGCAGGACAACCGGGACAGGGTTTAACGAGCAGTACTTC
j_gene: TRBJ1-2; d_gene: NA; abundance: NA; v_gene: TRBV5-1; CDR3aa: CASSLSDRNYGYTF; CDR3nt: TGCGCCAGCAGCTTGAGCGACAGGAACTATGGCTACACCTTC
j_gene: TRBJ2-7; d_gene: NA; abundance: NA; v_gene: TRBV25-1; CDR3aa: CASSEQGSYEQYF; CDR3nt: TGTGCCAGCAGTGAACAGGGGAGTTACGAGCAGTACTTC
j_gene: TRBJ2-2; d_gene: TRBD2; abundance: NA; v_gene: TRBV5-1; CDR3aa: CASSLAAGPNTGELFF; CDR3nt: TGCGCCAGCAGCTTGGCAGCGGGACCGAACACCGGGGAGCTGTTTTTT
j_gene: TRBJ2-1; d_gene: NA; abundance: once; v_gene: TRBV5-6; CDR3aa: CASSLRDTFYNEQFF; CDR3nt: TGTGCCAGCAGCCTCCGGGACACATTCTACAATGAGCAGTTCTTC
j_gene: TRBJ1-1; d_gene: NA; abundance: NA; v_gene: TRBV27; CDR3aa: CASSRRGNTEAFF; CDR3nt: TGTGCCAGCAGTCGTAGAGGGAACACTGAAGCTTTCTTT
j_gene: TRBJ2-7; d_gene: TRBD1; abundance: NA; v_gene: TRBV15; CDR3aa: CATSSTGTAYEQYF; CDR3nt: TGTGCCACCAGCAGTACCGGGACAGCCTACGAGCAGTACTTC
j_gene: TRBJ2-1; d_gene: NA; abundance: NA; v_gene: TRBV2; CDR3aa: CASSEIMTAGEQFF; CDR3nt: TGTGCCAGCAGTGAGATTATGACAGCAGGGGAGCAGTTCTTC
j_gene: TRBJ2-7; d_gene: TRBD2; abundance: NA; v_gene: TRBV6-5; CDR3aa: CASSPLRGGYEQYF; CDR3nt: TGTGCCAGCAGCCCGCTGCGGGGGGGGTACGAGCAGTACTTC
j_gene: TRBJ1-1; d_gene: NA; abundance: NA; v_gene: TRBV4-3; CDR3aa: CASSPEGYTEAFF; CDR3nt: TGCGCCAGCAGCCCAGAGGGCTACACTGAAGCTTTCTTT
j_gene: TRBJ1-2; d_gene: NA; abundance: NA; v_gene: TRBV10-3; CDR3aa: CAISTGYGYTF; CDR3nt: TGTGCCATCAGCACAGGGTATGGCTACACCTTC
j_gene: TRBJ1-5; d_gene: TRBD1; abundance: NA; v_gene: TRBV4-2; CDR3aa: CASSLTPGQGSGGNQPQHF; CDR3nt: TGTGCCAGCAGCCTAACCCCGGGACAGGGATCGGGGGGCAATCAGCCCCAGCATTTT
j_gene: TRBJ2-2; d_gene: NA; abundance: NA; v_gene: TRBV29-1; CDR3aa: CSVEDLRGLNTGELFF; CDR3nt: TGCAGCGTTGAAGATCTAAGGGGACTGAACACCGGGGAGCTGTTTTTT
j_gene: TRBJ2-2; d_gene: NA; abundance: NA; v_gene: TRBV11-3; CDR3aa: CASSLGQGYTGELFF; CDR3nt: TGTGCCAGCAGCTTGGGTCAGGGTTACACCGGGGAGCTGTTTTTT
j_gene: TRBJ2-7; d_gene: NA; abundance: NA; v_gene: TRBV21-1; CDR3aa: CASSKGGGLPRYEQYF; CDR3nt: TGTGCCAGCAGCAAAGGTGGAGGACTCCCGCGGTACGAGCAGTACTTC
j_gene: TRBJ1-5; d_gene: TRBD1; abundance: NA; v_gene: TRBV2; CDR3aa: CASNPQGANQPQHF; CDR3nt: TGTGCCAGCAACCCCCAGGGGGCCAATCAGCCCCAGCATTTT
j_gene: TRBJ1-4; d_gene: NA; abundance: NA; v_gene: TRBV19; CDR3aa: CASSFRQANEKLFF; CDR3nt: TGTGCCAGTAGTTTTCGTCAGGCAAATGAAAAACTGTTTTTT
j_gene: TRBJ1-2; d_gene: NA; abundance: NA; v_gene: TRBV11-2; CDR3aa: CASSPTDSYGYTF; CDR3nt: TGTGCCAGCAGCCCAACTGACAGCTATGGCTACACCTTC
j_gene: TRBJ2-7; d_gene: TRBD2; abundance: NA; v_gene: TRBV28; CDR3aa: CASRPGTRHEQYF; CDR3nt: TGTGCCAGCAGACCCGGGACTAGGCACGAGCAGTACTTC
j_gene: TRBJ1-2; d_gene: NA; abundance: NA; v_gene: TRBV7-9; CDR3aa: CASSFHGDYTF; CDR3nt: TGTGCCAGCAGCTTCCACGGGGACTACACCTTC
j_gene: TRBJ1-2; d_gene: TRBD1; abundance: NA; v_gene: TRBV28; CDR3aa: CASSPTGTYGYTF; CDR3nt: TGTGCCAGCAGTCCGACAGGGACCTATGGCTACACCTTC
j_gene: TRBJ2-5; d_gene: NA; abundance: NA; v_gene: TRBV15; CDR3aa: CATSSGNLGDWRTEQETQYF; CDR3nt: TGTGCCACCAGCAGCGGAAATTTGGGGGACTGGAGGACGGAACAAGAGACCCAGTACTTC
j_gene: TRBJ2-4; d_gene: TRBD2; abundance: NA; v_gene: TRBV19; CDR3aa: CASSKTSDSYIQYF; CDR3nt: TGTGCCAGTAGTAAAACTAGCGATAGTTACATTCAGTACTTC
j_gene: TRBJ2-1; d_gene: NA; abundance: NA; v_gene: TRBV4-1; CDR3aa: CASSQDNRATYNEQFF; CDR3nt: TGCGCCAGCAGCCAAGACAACAGGGCTACTTACAATGAGCAGTTCTTC
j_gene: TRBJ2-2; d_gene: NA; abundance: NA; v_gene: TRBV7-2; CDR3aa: CASSLKLRHGELFF; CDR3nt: TGTGCCAGCAGCTTAAAGCTCAGGCACGGGGAGCTGTTTTTT
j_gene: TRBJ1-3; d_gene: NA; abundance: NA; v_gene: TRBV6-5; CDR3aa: CASRSGSQSGNTIYF; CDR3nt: TGTGCCAGCAGGTCGGGATCCCAGTCTGGAAACACCATATATTTT
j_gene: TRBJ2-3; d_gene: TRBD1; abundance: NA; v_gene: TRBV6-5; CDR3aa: CASNQQGASTDTQYF; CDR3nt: TGTGCCAGCAACCAACAGGGGGCCAGCACAGATACGCAGTATTTT
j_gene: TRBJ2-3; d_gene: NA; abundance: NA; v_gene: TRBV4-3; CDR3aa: CASSQAWGGTDTQYF; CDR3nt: TGCGCCAGCAGCCAAGCCTGGGGAGGCACAGATACGCAGTATTTT
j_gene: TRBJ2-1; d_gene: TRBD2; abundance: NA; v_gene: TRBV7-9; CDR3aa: CASRGTSGGAGGEQFF; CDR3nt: TGTGCCAGCAGGGGAACTAGCGGGGGGGCCGGTGGTGAGCAGTTCTTC
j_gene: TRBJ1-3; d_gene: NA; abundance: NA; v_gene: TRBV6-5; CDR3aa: CASSSQGNTIYF; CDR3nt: TGTGCCAGCAGTTCCCAGGGAAACACCATATATTTT
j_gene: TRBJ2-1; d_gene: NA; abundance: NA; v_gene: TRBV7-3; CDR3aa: CASSLAGPEDEQFF; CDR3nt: TGTGCCAGCAGCTTAGCGGGGCCGGAGGATGAGCAGTTCTTC
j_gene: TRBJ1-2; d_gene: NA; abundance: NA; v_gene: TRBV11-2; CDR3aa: CASSFTAGATNYGYTF; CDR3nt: TGTGCCAGCAGCTTTACCGCGGGAGCGACTAACTATGGCTACACCTTC
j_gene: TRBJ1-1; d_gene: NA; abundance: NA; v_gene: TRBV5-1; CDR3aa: CASSFLGGRTEAFF; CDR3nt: TGCGCCAGCAGCTTCCTCGGGGGGCGGACTGAAGCTTTCTTT
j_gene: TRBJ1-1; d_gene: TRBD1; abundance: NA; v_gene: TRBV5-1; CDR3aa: CASSFQTGITEAFF; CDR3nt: TGCGCCAGCAGCTTCCAGACAGGGATCACTGAAGCTTTCTTT
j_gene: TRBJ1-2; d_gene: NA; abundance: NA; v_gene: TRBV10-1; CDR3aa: CASKIVGRCGYTF; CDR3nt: TGCGCCAGCAAAATTGTGGGGAGATGTGGCTACACCTTC
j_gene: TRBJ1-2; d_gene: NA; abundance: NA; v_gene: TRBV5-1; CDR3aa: CASSLRMRGGYTF; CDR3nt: TGCGCCAGCAGCTTGCGGATGCGGGGTGGCTACACCTTC
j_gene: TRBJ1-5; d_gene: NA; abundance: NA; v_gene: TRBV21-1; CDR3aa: CASSARDCNNQPQHF; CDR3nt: TGTGCCAGCAGCGCCCGGGACTGTAACAATCAGCCCCAGCATTTT
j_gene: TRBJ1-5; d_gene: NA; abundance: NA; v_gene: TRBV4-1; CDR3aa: CASSQGVQGSQPQHF; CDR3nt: TGCGCCAGCAGCCAAGGGGTCCAGGGCAGCCAGCCCCAGCATTTT
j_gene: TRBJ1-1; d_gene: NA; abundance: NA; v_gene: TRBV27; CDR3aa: CASSLNSMNTEAFF; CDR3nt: TGTGCCAGCAGTTTAAACAGCATGAACACTGAAGCTTTCTTT
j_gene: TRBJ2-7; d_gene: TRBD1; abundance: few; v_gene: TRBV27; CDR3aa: CASRDRAVTYEQYF; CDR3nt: TGTGCCAGCAGGGACAGGGCCGTGACCTACGAGCAGTACTTC